The entry below gives a single T cell receptor beta chain sequence along with its context. The target antigen is unknown. The data originate from a study of T cell repertoires in cytomegalovirus infection. Study-wide background: Matching HLA type and CMV infection were both indicated by public TCR beta signatures. General study points: Carriers of CMV plus the relevant HLA were identified by cumulative public TCR beta family frequency. The ex vivo response was dominated by HLA-C-restricted CMV-specific TCR beta clonotypes.

The length of the CDR3 is 13 residues. Germline CDR1 reads KGHSH; CDR2 reads LQKENI. Trimming took off 3 bases at V and 2 bases at J, with 7 bases between the two ends. TCRdb recomputed calls from the reads with MiXCR, one row per CDR3 protein. The sample has around 740,000 distinct CDR3 sequences; less than 40% are singletons. The sequenced material came from PBMCs. This sequence joins TRBV18 and TRBJ2-5; tentative D call: TRBD1 (5 bases). This sequence was found in a human donor in good health (CMV status not recorded). Some clones in this sample may be carry-over from other donors' samples. In DNA, the CDR3 is TGTGCCAGCTCACCCCAGGGACAAGAGACCCAGTACTTC. Translation: CASSPQGQETQYF.